The 25 T cell receptor beta chains in this list originate from one sample, sequenced in a study of cytomegalovirus exposure and HLA in healthy donors. The PCR used 60 Vbeta and 13 Jbeta primers. The assay was immunoSEQ multiplex PCR, and TCRdb's table has in-frame clones only and misses some. In the table there are about 100,000 clones, 60% to 80% of which are singletons. The sample was PBMCs. Source of these receptors: a woman aged 55-70 years in good health and CMV-seropositive.

V is TRBV2 and J is TRBJ1-1, with D possibly being TRBD1 (6 bases). The CDR3 has 13 residues. Trimming left V 7 bases short and J 5 bases short, with 14 bases between. Germline loops: CDR1 SNHLY, CDR2 FYNNEI. The CDR3 loop reads CASNTGFMTEAFF. The DNA for the CDR3 is TGTGCCAGCAACACAGGGTTTATGACTGAAGCTTTCTTT. Based on the CDR3 plus reference TRBV2 and TRBJ1-1, the full variable domain is EPEVTQTPSHQVTQMGQEVILRCVPISNHLYFYWYRQILGQKVEFLVSFYNNEISEKSEIFDDQFSVERPDGSNFTLKIRSTKLEDSAMYFCASNTGFMTEAFFGQGTRLTVV.

CDR3 amino acids: CASSLGAGVGETQYF. The CDR3 nucleotides are TGTGCCAGCAGCCTTGGGGCGGGAGTTGGGGAGACCCAGTACTTC. V usage is TRBV9 and J usage is TRBJ2-5, with 7 positions matching TRBD2. The CDR3 sequence is 15 residues long. Germline trimming cut 4 bases from V and 5 bases from J; bases unmatched to any gene: 11. Germline V gene data show CDR1 as SGDLS and CDR2 as YYNGEE.

The rearrangement links TRBV5-8 to TRBJ1-5; D ambiguous. Germline CDR1 SGHTS, CDR2 YDEGEE. This CDR3 has 15 amino acids. With 0 bases removed from V and 2 bases from J, the gap between germline ends came to 9 bases. The CDR3 loop reads CASSLAGRGNQPQHF. The CDR3 coding sequence is TGTGCCAGCAGCTTGGCGGGGAGGGGCAATCAGCCCCAGCATTTT.

The chain couples TRBV30 to TRBJ2-3; 8 nucleotides align to TRBD2. V shed 1 base and J 2 bases; nucleotides not matched to a gene: 2. The CDR3 is 14 residues long. Germline-derived CDR1 and CDR2 are GTSNPN and SVGIG (reference sequence). CDR3 region: CAWSGLAITDTQYF. The CDR3 region has the DNA TGTGCCTGGAGTGGACTAGCGATCACAGATACGCAGTATTTT.

The chain has TRBV10-1 and TRBJ2-1, with TRBD2 as a possible D gene (7 bases). The CDR3 contains 16 residues. Trimming shortened V by 6 bases and J by 0 bases, and 15 bases separated the two germline ends. Germline V gene lookup returns CDR1 WNHNN and CDR2 SYGVQD (reference sequence). CDR3 nucleotides: TGCGCCAGCAGGGGGGGGCTAGGGGTCTCCTACAATGAGCAGTTCTTC. Protein: CASRGGLGVSYNEQFF.

CDR3 sequence reads: CASRGGGAGDTEAFF. The CDR3 coding sequence is TGTGCCAGCAGAGGTGGGGGGGCGGGGGACACTGAAGCTTTCTTT. The rearrangement uses TRBV6-5 and TRBJ1-1, with TRBD1 as a possible D gene (6 bases). Germline V gene lookup returns CDR1 MNHEY and CDR2 SVGAGI. V shed 6 bases and J shed 3 bases, with 17 bases lying between them. The CDR3 totals 15 residues.

This chain joins TRBV13 and TRBJ2-1; D perhaps matches TRBD1 (5 bases). The CDR3 has 16 amino acids. Germline V gives CDR1 PRHDT, CDR2 FYEKMQ (reference sequence). The V end was cut by 4 bases, the J end by 6 bases, with 19 bases between. CDR3 amino acids: CASSSRTRSTGNEQFF. CDR3 nucleotides: TGTGCCAGCAGCTCCCGGACAAGATCGACGGGCAATGAGCAGTTCTTC.

The chain recombines TRBV28 with TRBJ2-7; no firm D call. Deletions cut 3 bases from V and 4 bases from J, with 13 bases between. This CDR3 is 14 amino acids long. The V gene's germline CDR1 is MDHEN and CDR2 SYDVKM. The CDR3 protein is CASSLRLRVYEQYF. The CDR3 region has the DNA TGTGCCAGCAGTTTGCGGCTCCGGGTATACGAGCAGTACTTC.

Here the CDR3 reads CASRRLAGGPGEQYF. The CDR3 nucleotides read TGTGCCAGCAGGAGACTAGCGGGAGGGCCGGGAGAGCAGTACTTC. This chain joins TRBV28 and TRBJ2-5; 14 positions agree with TRBD2. The CDR3 sequence is 15 residues long. CDR1 and CDR2 (germline): MDHEN, SYDVKM. The junction had 11 bases not matched to a gene; V was cut back by 6 bases and J by 11 bases.

The chain combines TRBV28 with TRBJ2-2; D perhaps matches TRBD2 (6 bases). This CDR3 region has 14 residues. V lost 1 base and J lost 5, with 8 bases in between. CDR1 is MDHEN, CDR2 SYDVKM, per germline. DNA of the CDR3: TGTGCCAGCAGTTTATCTGGGGGGACCGGGGAGCTGTTTTTT. It is translated as CASSLSGGTGELFF.

CDR3 nucleotide sequence: TGTGCCAGCAGCGTCTCCTTAGAGTCCCGCTACGAGCAGTACTTC. Translated: CASSVSLESRYEQYF. This sequence joins TRBV9 and TRBJ2-5; no clear D gene. The end of the DNA fits TRBJ2-7 better, so the J call may be wrong. Germline V lookup: CDR1 SGDLS, CDR2 YYNGEE. This CDR3 is 15 amino acids long.

The gene calls are TRBV27 and TRBJ1-1, with a possible D match to TRBD1 (6 bases). Germline V gives CDR1 MNHEY, CDR2 SMNVEV (reference sequence). The CDR3 is made up of 16 amino acids. Trimming left V 4 bases short and J 0 bases short, with 15 bases between. This chain's CDR3 is CASSSLRTALNTEAFF. As DNA, the CDR3 is TGTGCCAGCAGTTCCTTAAGGACAGCCCTGAACACTGAAGCTTTCTTT.

The chain carries TRBV5-1 and TRBJ2-3; TRBD2 matches at 7 bases. With 0 bases clipped from V and 2 bases from J, the junction kept 6 bases outside the gene matches. CDR1 and CDR2 from the germline V gene are SGHRS and YFSETQ. CDR3 length equals 16 residues. The CDR3 bases are TGCGCCAGCAGCTTGGAAGCTAGCGGTTACACAGATACGCAGTATTTT. Amino acid sequence: CASSLEASGYTDTQYF.

This chain links TRBV19 with TRBJ1-1; 8 bases agree with TRBD1. Germline loops: CDR1 LNHDA, CDR2 SQIVND (reference sequence). This CDR3 has 15 amino acids. V trimming: 2 bases; J trimming: 7 bases; junction bases outside the gene matches: 9. DNA for the CDR3: TGTGCCAGTAGTATAAAGCAGGGGGCCGGGGGTGAAGCTTTCTTT. Translated, it gives CASSIKQGAGGEAFF.

This clone came up a few times. The V gene is TRBV19, the J gene TRBJ2-2, with TRBD1 matching 8 bases. Per germline, CDR1 LNHDA and CDR2 SQIVND (reference sequence). There are 15 residues in the CDR3. The junction had 8 bases not matched to a gene; V was cut back by 6 bases and J by 5 bases. Written as DNA, the CDR3 is TGTGCCAGTAGACCGACAGGGGCGGAGACCGGGGAGCTGTTTTTT. It encodes CASRPTGAETGELFF. Combining the CDR3 with reference TRBV19 and TRBJ2-2 gives the whole variable domain DGGITQSPKYLFRKEGQNVTLSCEQNLNHDAMYWYRQDPGQGLRLIYYSQIVNDFQKGDIAEGYSVSREKKESFPLTVTSAQKNPTAFYLCASRPTGAETGELFFGEGSRLTVL.

V and J are TRBV7-9 and TRBJ2-7; TRBD2 matches at 11 bases. CDR1 is SEHNR, CDR2 FQNEAQ, per germline (reference sequence). The ends lost 2 bases at V and 5 bases at J; junction bases unmatched: 5. The CDR3 runs 15 residues. The CDR3 DNA sequence: TGTGCCAGCAGCTTATTAGCGGGAGGGCCGGACGAGCAGTACTTC. It yields the protein CASSLLAGGPDEQYF.

This chain connects TRBV27 to TRBJ2-1; 7 nucleotides agree with TRBD1. Germline lookup yields CDR1 MNHEY and CDR2 SMNVEV (reference sequence). Losses at the gene ends were 6 bases for V and 6 bases for J; bases not matched to a gene: 8. The CDR3 contains 14 residues. CDR3: CASSLGDRGNEQFF. CDR3 DNA sequence: TGTGCCAGCAGCCTCGGGGACAGAGGCAATGAGCAGTTCTTC.

The chain employs TRBV28 and TRBJ1-2; TRBD1 is a possible D gene (5 bases). The CDR3 length is 15 residues. Trimming took 4 bases from V and 8 from J, leaving 20 bases between them. Germline CDR1 MDHEN, CDR2 SYDVKM. The CDR3 DNA is TGTGCCAGCAGTTCCCCGCCGGACACCCTAAGGGGCTACACCTTC. It encodes CASSSPPDTLRGYTF.

The chain has TRBV6-1 and TRBJ2-2; tentative D call: TRBD2 (5 bases). CDR1 and CDR2 (germline): MNHNS, SASEGT. This CDR3 region has 15 residues. With 8 bases removed from V and 1 base from J, the gap between germline ends came to 14 bases. CDR3 in DNA: TGTGCCAGCCGGAGGTCGGTAGGGAACACCGGGGAGCTGTTTTTT. Translating it yields CASRRSVGNTGELFF.

This clone was seen just once. For the CDR3, the DNA is TGTGCCAGCAGTGCCACCGCCTCTAGCGGAACCTACAATGAGCAGTTCTTC. This sequence encodes CASSATASSGTYNEQFF. The rearrangement uses TRBV6-1 and TRBJ2-1; 7 bases align to TRBD2. CDR1 and CDR2 (germline): MNHNS, SASEGT. V dropped 4 bases and J dropped 2; count of bases not matched to a gene: 11. The CDR3 extends over 17 amino acids.

V gene TRBV10-1 combines with J gene TRBJ2-3, with D possibly TRBD1 on 5 matching bases. CDR3 length: 14 residues. The V end lost 4 bases, the J end lost 1 base, and 9 bases lay between the germline ends. CDR1 is WNHNN, CDR2 SYGVQD, per germline (reference sequence). The DNA for the CDR3 is TGCGCCAGCAGTGGCAGGGTTGGCACAGATACGCAGTATTTT. Amino acid sequence: CASSGRVGTDTQYF.

The chain has TRBV6-5 and TRBJ2-5, with 10 bases lining up with TRBD1. After removal of 4 bases from V and 4 bases from J, the junction contained 6 bases not matched to a gene. The CDR3 length is 15 residues. CDR1 and CDR2 from the germline V gene are MNHEY and SVGAGI. The CDR3 DNA reads as TGTGCCAGCAGTTCGGGGGGACAGGGGCTAGAGACCCAGTACTTC. It yields the protein CASSSGGQGLETQYF.

This chain joins TRBV5-1 and TRBJ2-5, with unresolved D. Trimming removed 1 base at V and 1 base at J, with 14 bases between. The CDR3 is 16 residues long. CDR1 SGHRS and CDR2 YFSETQ come from the germline V gene. As DNA, the CDR3 is TGCGCCAGCAGCTTGAACGGATACTTAGCCCAAGAGACCCAGTACTTC. The encoded protein is CASSLNGYLAQETQYF.

This sequence joins TRBV5-1 and TRBJ2-1; TRBD2 aligns across 8 bases. Trimming removed 4 bases from V and 0 bases from J; junction bases left unmatched: 3. Germline values: CDR1 SGHRS, CDR2 YFSETQ. The CDR3 loop spans 15 amino acids. The CDR3 coding sequence is TGCGCCAGCAGCGAGAGCGGGAGCTCCTACAATGAGCAGTTCTTC. Protein: CASSESGSSYNEQFF.

The J gene is TRBJ2-3, the V gene TRBV10-3; TRBD2 agrees at 9 bases. J was trimmed by 4 bases and V by 8 bases; bases with no gene match: 10. From germline, CDR1 is ENHRY and CDR2 SYGVKD. The CDR3 spans 15 residues. CDR3 protein: CAIASASGKSDTQYF. The DNA of the CDR3 is TGTGCCATCGCGTCGGCTAGCGGGAAATCAGATACGCAGTATTTT.